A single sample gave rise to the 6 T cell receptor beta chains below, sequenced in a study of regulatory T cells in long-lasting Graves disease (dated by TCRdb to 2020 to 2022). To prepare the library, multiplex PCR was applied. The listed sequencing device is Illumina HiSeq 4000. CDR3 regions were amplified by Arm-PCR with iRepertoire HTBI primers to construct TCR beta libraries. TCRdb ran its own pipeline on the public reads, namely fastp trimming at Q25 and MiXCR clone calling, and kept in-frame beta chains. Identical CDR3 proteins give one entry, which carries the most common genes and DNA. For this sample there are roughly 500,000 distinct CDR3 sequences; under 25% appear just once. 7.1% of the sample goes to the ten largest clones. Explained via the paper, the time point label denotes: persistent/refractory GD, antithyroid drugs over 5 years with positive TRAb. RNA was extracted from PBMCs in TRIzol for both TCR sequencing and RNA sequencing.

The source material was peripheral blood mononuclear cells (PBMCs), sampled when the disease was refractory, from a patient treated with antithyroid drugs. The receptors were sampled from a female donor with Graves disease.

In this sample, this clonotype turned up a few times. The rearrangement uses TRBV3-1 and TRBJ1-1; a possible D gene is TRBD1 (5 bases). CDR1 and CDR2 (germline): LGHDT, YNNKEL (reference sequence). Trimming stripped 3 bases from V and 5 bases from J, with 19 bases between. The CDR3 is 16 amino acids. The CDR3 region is CASSQAGGGAGTEAFF. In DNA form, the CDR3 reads TGTGCCAGCAGCCAGGCTGGGGGAGGGGCTGGGACTGAAGCTTTCTTT.

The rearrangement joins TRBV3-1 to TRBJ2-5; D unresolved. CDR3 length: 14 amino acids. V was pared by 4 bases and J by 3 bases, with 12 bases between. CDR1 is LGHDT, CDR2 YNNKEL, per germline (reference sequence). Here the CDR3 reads CASSPYPAEETQYF. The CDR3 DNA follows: TGTGCCAGCAGCCCCTATCCGGCCGAAGAGACCCAGTACTTC.

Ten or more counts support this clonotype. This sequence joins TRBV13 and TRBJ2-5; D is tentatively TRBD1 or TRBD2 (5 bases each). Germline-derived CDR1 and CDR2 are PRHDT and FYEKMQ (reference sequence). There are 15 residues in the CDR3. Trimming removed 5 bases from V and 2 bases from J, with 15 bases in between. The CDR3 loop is CASSGQGETQETQYF. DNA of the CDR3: TGTGCCAGCAGCGGACAAGGGGAGACACAAGAGACCCAGTACTTC.

The CDR3 coding sequence is TGTGCCCGAGGGGCGGGAGCAACAGATACGCAGTATTTT. Its translation is CARGAGATDTQYF. The chain joins TRBV30 to TRBJ2-3, with 7 bases that match TRBD2. The germline V gene encodes CDR1 GTSNPN and CDR2 SVGIG (reference sequence). The junction had 8 bases not matched to a gene; V was cut back by 8 bases and J by 3 bases. This CDR3 has 13 residues.

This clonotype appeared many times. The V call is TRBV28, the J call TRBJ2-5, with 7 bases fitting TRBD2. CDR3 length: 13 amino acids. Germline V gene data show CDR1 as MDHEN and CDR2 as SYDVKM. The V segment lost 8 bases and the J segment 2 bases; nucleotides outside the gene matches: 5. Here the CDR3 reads CASFPGGQETQYF. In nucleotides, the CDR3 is TGTGCCAGCTTCCCGGGGGGACAAGAGACCCAGTACTTC.

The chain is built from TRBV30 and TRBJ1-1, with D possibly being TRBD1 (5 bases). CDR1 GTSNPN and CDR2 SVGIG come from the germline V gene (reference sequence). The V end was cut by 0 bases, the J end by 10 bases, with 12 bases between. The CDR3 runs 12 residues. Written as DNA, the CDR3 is TGTGCCTGGAGTGTAGAAAGGGGCCGAGCTTTCTTT. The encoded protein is CAWSVERGRAFF.